What follows is one TCR beta chain and its context. The data were obtained in a study of shared clonotypes between healthy human individuals. Profiling relied on immunoSEQ multiplex PCR, and the TCRdb table lists in-frame clones only, not all of them. The profile covers 950,000 to 1,300,000 clones, with roughly 80% appearing a single time and about 1.5% taken by the ten largest. This CDR3 spans 15 amino acids. The J segment lost 6 bases and the V segment lost 5 bases, leaving 11 bases of the junction unmatched. From germline, CDR1 is SNHLY and CDR2 FYNNEI. The clonotype was recovered from a man between 18 and 29 years old in good health. Source material: memory CD4+ T cells sorted from blood. Subset defined: CD45RA-negative fraction. The chain couples TRBV2 to TRBJ2-7; 9 positions agree with TRBD1. CDR3 amino acids: CASSKTQQGAGEQYF. The CDR3 DNA follows: TGTGCCAGCAGTAAAACCCAACAGGGGGCGGGCGAGCAGTACTTC.